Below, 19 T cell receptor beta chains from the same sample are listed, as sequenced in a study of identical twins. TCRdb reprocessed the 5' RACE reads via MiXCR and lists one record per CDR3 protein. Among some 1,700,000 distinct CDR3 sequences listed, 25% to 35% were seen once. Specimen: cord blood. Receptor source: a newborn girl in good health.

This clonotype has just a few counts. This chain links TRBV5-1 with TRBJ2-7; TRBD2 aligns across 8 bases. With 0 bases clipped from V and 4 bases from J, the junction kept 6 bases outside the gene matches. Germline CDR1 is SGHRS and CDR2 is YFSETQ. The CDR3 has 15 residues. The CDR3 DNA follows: TGCGCCAGCAGCTTGGCCCTCGGACTAGCTTACGAGCAGTACTTC. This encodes CASSLALGLAYEQYF.

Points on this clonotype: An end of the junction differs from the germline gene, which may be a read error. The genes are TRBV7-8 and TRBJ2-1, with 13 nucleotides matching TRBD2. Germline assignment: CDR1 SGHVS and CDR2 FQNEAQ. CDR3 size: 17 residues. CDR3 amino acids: CASSHGGGLAGTNEHFF. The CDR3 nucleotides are TGTGCCAGCAGCCACGGCGGGGGACTAGCGGGAACCAATGAGCACTTCTTC.

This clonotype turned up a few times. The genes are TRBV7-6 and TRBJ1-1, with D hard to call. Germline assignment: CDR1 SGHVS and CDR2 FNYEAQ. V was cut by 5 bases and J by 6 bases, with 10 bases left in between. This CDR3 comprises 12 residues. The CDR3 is CASSNGRSEAFF. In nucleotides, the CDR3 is TGTGCCAGCAGCAATGGAAGGTCTGAAGCTTTCTTT.

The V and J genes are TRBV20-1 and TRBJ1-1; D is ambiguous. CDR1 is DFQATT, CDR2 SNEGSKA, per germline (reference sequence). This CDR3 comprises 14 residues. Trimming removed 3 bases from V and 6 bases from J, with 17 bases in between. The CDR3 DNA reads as TGCAGTGCTAGTACCACCCGGGGAGGCGCTGAAGCTTTCTTT. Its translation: CSASTTRGGAEAFF.

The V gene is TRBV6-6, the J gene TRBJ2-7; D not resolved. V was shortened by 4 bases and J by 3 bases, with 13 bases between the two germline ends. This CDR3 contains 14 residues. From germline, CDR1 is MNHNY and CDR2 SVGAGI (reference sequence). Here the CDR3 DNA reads TGTGCCAGCAGTTCCTTGGGCTTTATCTACGAGCAGTACTTC. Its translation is CASSSLGFIYEQYF.

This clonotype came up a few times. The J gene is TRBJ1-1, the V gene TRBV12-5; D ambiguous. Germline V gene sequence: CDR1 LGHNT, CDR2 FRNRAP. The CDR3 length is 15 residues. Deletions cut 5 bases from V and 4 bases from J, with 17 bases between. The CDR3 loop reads CASGRSQVYGTEAFF. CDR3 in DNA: TGTGCTAGTGGTCGCTCCCAGGTATACGGCACTGAAGCTTTCTTT.

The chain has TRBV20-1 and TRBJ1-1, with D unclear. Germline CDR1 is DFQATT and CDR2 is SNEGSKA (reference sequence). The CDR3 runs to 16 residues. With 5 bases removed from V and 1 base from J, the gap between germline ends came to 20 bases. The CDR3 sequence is CSAPLRSHLPNTEAFF. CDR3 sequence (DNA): TGCAGTGCTCCCCTAAGGTCACATTTGCCGAACACTGAAGCTTTCTTT.

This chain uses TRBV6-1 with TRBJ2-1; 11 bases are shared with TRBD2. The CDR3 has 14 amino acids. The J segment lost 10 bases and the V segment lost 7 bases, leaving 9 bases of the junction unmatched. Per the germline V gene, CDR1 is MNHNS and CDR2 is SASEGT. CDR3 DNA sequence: TGTGCCAGCATAGTACTAGCGGGGGTGGGGGAGCAGTTCTTC. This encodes CASIVLAGVGEQFF.

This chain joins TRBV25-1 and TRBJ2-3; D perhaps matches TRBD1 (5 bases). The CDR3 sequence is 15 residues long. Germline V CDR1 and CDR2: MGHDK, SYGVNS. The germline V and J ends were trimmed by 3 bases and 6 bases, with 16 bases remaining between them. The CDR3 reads CASSDLGGARDTQYF. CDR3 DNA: TGTGCCAGCAGTGACCTTGGTGGGGCCCGCGATACGCAGTATTTT.

The CDR3 reads CASGEDRLGMNTEAFF. CDR3 nucleotide sequence: TGCGCCAGCGGCGAAGACAGGTTGGGGATGAACACTGAAGCTTTCTTT. The chain combines TRBV4-1 with TRBJ1-1, with D perhaps matching TRBD1 (6 bases). The CDR3 has 16 amino acids. Germline V gene lookup returns CDR1 MGHRA and CDR2 YSYEKL. The V gene lost 8 bases and the J gene lost 0 bases, with 19 bases spanning the gap.

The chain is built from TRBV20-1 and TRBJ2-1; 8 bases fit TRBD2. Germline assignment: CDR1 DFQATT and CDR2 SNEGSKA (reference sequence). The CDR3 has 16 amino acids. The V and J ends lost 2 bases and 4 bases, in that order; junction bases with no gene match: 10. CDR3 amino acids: CSARSREGGSYNEQFF. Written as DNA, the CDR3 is TGCAGTGCTAGATCCCGGGAGGGGGGATCTTACAATGAGCAGTTCTTC.

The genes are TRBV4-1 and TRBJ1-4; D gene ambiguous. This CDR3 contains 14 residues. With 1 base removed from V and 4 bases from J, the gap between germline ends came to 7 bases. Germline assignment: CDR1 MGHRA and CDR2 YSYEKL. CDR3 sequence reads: CASSQVGYNEKLFF. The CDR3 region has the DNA TGCGCCAGCAGCCAAGTGGGCTATAATGAAAAACTGTTTTTT.

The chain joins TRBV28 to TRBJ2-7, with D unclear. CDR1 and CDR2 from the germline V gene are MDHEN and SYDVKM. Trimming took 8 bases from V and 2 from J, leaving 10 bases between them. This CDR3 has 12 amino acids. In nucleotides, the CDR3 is TGTGCCAGCGGTTCCGTCACCTACGAGCAGTACTTC. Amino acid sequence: CASGSVTYEQYF. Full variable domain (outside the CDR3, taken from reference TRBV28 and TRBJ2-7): DVKVTQSSRYLVKRTGEKVFLECVQDMDHENMFWYRQDPGLGLRLIYFSYDVKMKEKGDIPEGYSVSREKKERFSLILESASTNQTSMYLCASGSVTYEQYFGPGTRLTVT.

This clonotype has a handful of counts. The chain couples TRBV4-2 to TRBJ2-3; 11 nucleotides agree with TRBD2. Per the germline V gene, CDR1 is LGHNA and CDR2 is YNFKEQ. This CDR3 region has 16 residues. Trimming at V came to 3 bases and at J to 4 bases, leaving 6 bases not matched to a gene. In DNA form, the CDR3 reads TGTGCCAGCAGCCATACTAGCGGGAGTTTGGCAGATACGCAGTATTTT. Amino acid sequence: CASSHTSGSLADTQYF.

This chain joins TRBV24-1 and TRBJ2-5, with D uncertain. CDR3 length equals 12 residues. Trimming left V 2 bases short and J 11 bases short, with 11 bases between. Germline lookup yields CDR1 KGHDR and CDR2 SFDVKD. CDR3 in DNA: TGTGCCACCAGTGATTCCGTGGATGAGCAGTACTTC. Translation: CATSDSVDEQYF.

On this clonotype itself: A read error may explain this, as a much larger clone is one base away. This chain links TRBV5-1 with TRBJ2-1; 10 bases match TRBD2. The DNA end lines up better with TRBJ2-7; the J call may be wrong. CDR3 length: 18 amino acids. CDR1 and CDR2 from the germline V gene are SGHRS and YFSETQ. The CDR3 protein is CASSARTSGRSSYNEQYF. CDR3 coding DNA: TGCGCCAGCAGCGCCAGGACTAGCGGCCGGAGCTCCTACAATGAGCAGTACTTC.

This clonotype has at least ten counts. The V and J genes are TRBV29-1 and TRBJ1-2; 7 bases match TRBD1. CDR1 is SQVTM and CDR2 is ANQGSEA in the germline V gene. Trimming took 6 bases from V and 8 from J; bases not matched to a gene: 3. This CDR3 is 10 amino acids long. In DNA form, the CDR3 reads TGCAGCGTGGGAGGGGGCGGCTACACCTTC. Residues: CSVGGGGYTF.

The CDR3 DNA is TGTGCCAGCAGCCCGTACCCTCGTAGCGGGGGATCGGACGAGCAGTACTTC. Residues: CASSPYPRSGGSDEQYF. V is TRBV3-1 and J is TRBJ2-5; 9 positions match TRBD2. The DNA end is a closer match to TRBJ2-7, so the J assignment may be wrong. Germline V gene data show CDR1 as LGHDT and CDR2 as YNNKEL (reference sequence). The CDR3 spans 17 residues.

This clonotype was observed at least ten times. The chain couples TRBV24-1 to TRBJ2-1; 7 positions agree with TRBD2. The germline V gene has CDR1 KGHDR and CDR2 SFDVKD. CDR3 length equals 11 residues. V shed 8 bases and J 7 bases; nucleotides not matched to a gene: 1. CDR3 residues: CATMGGNEQFF. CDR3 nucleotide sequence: TGTGCCACCATGGGAGGGAATGAGCAGTTCTTC.